The present entry profiles one T cell receptor (beta chain) with its context. The target antigen is unknown. The germline V and J ends were trimmed by 6 bases and 2 bases, with 20 bases remaining between them. The CDR3 contains 16 residues. CDR1 SGHTA and CDR2 FQGNSA come from the germline V gene. The data originate from a study of post-analysis software for immune sequencing data. Study-level background: In terms of disease course, relapsing-remitting, secondary progressive and progressive-relapsing multiple sclerosis were included. Study results and limitations: Controls had lower frequencies than patients of 4 or 5 TRBV segments, which included TRBV5-6, TRBV5-1 and TRBV20-1. Batch-matched samples strongly co-clustered by F measure. The study found significantly lower normalized Chao1 diversity in multiple sclerosis patients than in controls.

Unique molecular identifiers were carried by the TCR beta cDNA libraries. T cells numbering roughly 1 to 11 million yielded cDNA molecules that totaled some 500,000. TCRdb re-derived calls from the PCR reads in MiXCR, one entry per CDR3 protein. The table has over 700,000 distinct CDR3 sequences, 30% seen once; the top ten hold around 0.56%. Sequencing was done on a sample of blood. This chain joins TRBV7-2 and TRBJ2-7, with D possibly TRBD2 on 7 matching bases. This receptor was identified in a girl aged 10 to 17 with multiple sclerosis. CDR3 nucleotide sequence: TGTGCCAGCAGACGAGGGGGGGGGCGAGTACCCTACGAGCAGTACTTC. It encodes CASRRGGGRVPYEQYF.